The 18 T cell receptor beta chains below were found in one sample sequenced in a study of shared clonotypes between healthy human individuals. Assay: immunoSEQ multiplex PCR; the TCRdb copy retains only in-frame clones and omits some. This sample yields some 2,500,000 clones, of which roughly 90% are seen a single time; 0.37% belongs to the top ten. Specimen: naive CD4+ T cells from PBMCs. Subset denoted: CD45RA+ positively selected. These receptors were taken from a man aged 18 to 29 in good health. Some clones in this sample may be carry-over from other donors' samples.

This chain uses TRBV11-3 with TRBJ2-3; perhaps TRBD2 as D (7 bases). Trimming cost V 4 bases and J 4 bases, with 12 bases left between them. CDR3 size: 14 residues. The germline V gene has CDR1 SGHNT and CDR2 YENEEA. The CDR3 DNA sequence: TGTGCCAGCAGCTCGGGGGGCCGGGCAGATACGCAGTATTTT. Translating gives CASSSGGRADTQYF.

This clone showed up just once. This chain links TRBV7-2 with TRBJ2-1; 10 nucleotides line up with TRBD2. Trimming cost V 3 bases and J 0 bases; bases outside gene matches: 5. The germline CDR1 and CDR2 sequences are SGHTA and FQGNSA. The CDR3 spans 17 residues. CDR3 coding DNA: TGTGCCAGCAGCTTGAGACTAGCGGGTCTCTCCTACAATGAGCAGTTCTTC. It yields the protein CASSLRLAGLSYNEQFF.

CDR3 bases: TGCGCCAGCAGCCCCGGACGGAGGGATACGCAGTATTTT. Residues: CASSPGRRDTQYF. This chain connects TRBV5-1 to TRBJ2-3; D may be TRBD2 (5 bases). V was shortened by 4 bases and J by 6 bases, with 12 bases between the two germline ends. The CDR3 is 13 residues long. Germline CDR1 reads SGHRS; CDR2 reads YFSETQ.

The chain joins TRBV28 to TRBJ2-7; D possibly corresponds to TRBD2 (6 bases). The CDR3 length is 18 residues. Germline CDR1 MDHEN, CDR2 SYDVKM. Trimming cost V 6 bases and J 2 bases, with 26 bases left between them. The CDR3 region is CASRNPGSSRESAYEQYF. The DNA of the CDR3 is TGTGCCAGCAGGAACCCGGGATCATCTCGGGAGAGCGCCTACGAGCAGTACTTC.

The chain uses TRBV18 and TRBJ1-1; D call uncertain. Germline V gene sequence: CDR1 KGHSH, CDR2 LQKENI. The length of the CDR3 is 14 residues. Trimming shortened V by 2 bases and J by 2 bases, and 9 bases separated the two germline ends. CDR3 in DNA: TGTGCCAGCTCACCATCCCAGTTAAACACTGAAGCTTTCTTT. Its protein is CASSPSQLNTEAFF.

This chain connects TRBV28 to TRBJ1-2; D is ambiguous. This CDR3 is 16 amino acids long. Per the germline V gene, CDR1 is MDHEN and CDR2 is SYDVKM. Trimming removed 5 bases from V and 8 bases from J, with 24 bases in between. In nucleotides, the CDR3 is TGTGCCAGCAGTCCCCTAGGGATATTAGCCACTTGGGGCTACACCTTC. Its protein product is CASSPLGILATWGYTF.

The table lists this clone with a count of one. V usage is TRBV19 and J usage is TRBJ2-5, with D possibly TRBD1 on 6 matching bases. This CDR3 is 14 amino acids long. Per the germline V gene, CDR1 is LNHDA and CDR2 is SQIVND (reference sequence). Trimming took off 2 bases at V and 5 bases at J, with 12 bases between the two ends. CDR3 sequence reads: CASSISGGAETQYF. The CDR3 DNA follows: TGTGCCAGTAGTATATCTGGGGGCGCGGAGACCCAGTACTTC.

V usage is TRBV5-6 and J usage is TRBJ1-1; 10 bases agree with TRBD1. The CDR3 sequence is 14 residues long. The V gene end was trimmed by 7 bases and the J gene end by 4 bases; junction bases not matched to a gene: 7. CDR1 is SGHDT, CDR2 YYEEEE, per germline. CDR3 sequence (DNA): TGTGCCAGCGGACTTTGGGACAGGGGCACTGAAGCTTTCTTT. Translation: CASGLWDRGTEAFF.

The rearrangement links TRBV29-1 to TRBJ2-4; 10 nucleotides align to TRBD1. The germline V gene has CDR1 SQVTM and CDR2 ANQGSEA. The V segment lost 6 bases and the J segment 5 bases; nucleotides outside the gene matches: 4. The CDR3 extends over 13 amino acids. This CDR3 reads CSVPGTGENIQYF. CDR3 bases: TGCAGCGTACCCGGGACAGGGGAAAACATTCAGTACTTC.

The chain is built from TRBV28 and TRBJ2-3, with a weak D call TRBD1 (6 bases). Trimming shortened V by 8 bases and J by 3 bases, and 27 bases separated the two germline ends. CDR1 is MDHEN, CDR2 SYDVKM, per germline. This CDR3 region has 18 residues. The CDR3 spells CASAIPWGPHSETDTQYF. The CDR3 nucleotides read TGTGCCAGCGCCATTCCATGGGGGCCACACAGTGAGACAGATACGCAGTATTTT.

This clone is a singleton in its sample. Other DNA sequences in the same sample also yield this CDR3. The chain joins TRBV28 to TRBJ2-7, with D tentatively TRBD2 (5 bases). CDR3 size: 12 residues. Germline assignment: CDR1 MDHEN and CDR2 SYDVKM. Deletions cut 3 bases from V and 6 bases from J, with 9 bases between. CDR3 sequence (DNA): TGTGCCAGCAGTTTGTCGGGGAGCGAGCAGTACTTC. Its protein is CASSLSGSEQYF.

This clone showed up just a few times. The same CDR3 can be traced to other DNA sequences in this sample. This chain uses TRBV7-9 with TRBJ1-1, with D tentatively TRBD1 (5 bases). Between the trimmed V and J ends, which lost 5 bases and 1 base, there was a span of 8 bases. Germline V gives CDR1 SEHNR, CDR2 FQNEAQ (reference sequence). The CDR3 loop spans 13 amino acids. The CDR3 is CASSVTGNTEAFF. Here the CDR3 DNA reads TGTGCCAGCAGCGTAACAGGGAACACTGAAGCTTTCTTT.

This clone was seen a single time. The rearrangement uses TRBV11-2 and TRBJ2-3; 8 nucleotides match TRBD1. Germline V CDR1 and CDR2: SGHAT, FQNNGV. The CDR3 spans 16 residues. Unmatched junction bases numbered 5, after V lost 2 bases and J lost 1 base. The chain's CDR3 is CASSLIDRGRTDTQYF. The DNA for the CDR3 is TGTGCCAGCAGCTTAATCGACAGGGGACGCACAGATACGCAGTATTTT.

The chain joins TRBV9 to TRBJ1-4, with TRBD1 matching over 7 bases. CDR1 is SGDLS, CDR2 YYNGEE, per germline. V lost 3 bases and J lost 11; bases outside the gene matches: 16. This CDR3 is 16 amino acids long. CDR3 sequence: CASSAPSGQSAPKLFF. The CDR3, as DNA: TGTGCCAGCAGCGCCCCATCGGGACAGAGTGCTCCCAAACTGTTTTTT.

The chain has TRBV5-1 and TRBJ2-3, with 13 bases that match TRBD2. Germline V gives CDR1 SGHRS, CDR2 YFSETQ. With V trimmed by 2 bases and J by 9 bases, 3 bases remained unmatched. This CDR3 has 14 residues. This CDR3 reads CASSFGTSGTTQYF. The CDR3 bases are TGCGCCAGCAGCTTTGGGACTAGCGGGACAACGCAGTATTTT.

J is TRBJ1-5 and V is TRBV19; 7 positions match TRBD1. V lost 7 bases to trimming and J lost 1 base; unmatched junction nucleotides: 4. The CDR3 runs 14 residues. Germline CDR1 is LNHDA and CDR2 is SQIVND (reference sequence). CDR3 protein: CASTPTGSNQPQHF. The CDR3 DNA reads as TGTGCCAGTACCCCGACAGGGAGCAATCAGCCCCAGCATTTT.

The rearrangement links TRBV6-5 to TRBJ1-6, with D maybe TRBD1 (5 bases). The CDR3 length is 16 residues. The V end lost 0 bases, the J end lost 6 bases, and 12 bases lay between the germline ends. Germline loops: CDR1 MNHEY, CDR2 SVGAGI. CDR3 sequence reads: CASSYSSTGFNSPLHF. DNA of the CDR3: TGTGCCAGCAGTTACTCGAGTACAGGATTTAATTCACCCCTCCACTTT.

V gene TRBV4-1 combines with J gene TRBJ1-3, with a tentative D call TRBD1 (5 bases). Trimming stripped 0 bases from V and 1 base from J, with 16 bases between. There are 18 residues in the CDR3. Germline lookup yields CDR1 MGHRA and CDR2 YSYEKL. The DNA of the CDR3 is TGCGCCAGCAGCCAAGATCCCCCGGGGCAGACTTCTGGAAACACCATATATTTT. This encodes CASSQDPPGQTSGNTIYF.